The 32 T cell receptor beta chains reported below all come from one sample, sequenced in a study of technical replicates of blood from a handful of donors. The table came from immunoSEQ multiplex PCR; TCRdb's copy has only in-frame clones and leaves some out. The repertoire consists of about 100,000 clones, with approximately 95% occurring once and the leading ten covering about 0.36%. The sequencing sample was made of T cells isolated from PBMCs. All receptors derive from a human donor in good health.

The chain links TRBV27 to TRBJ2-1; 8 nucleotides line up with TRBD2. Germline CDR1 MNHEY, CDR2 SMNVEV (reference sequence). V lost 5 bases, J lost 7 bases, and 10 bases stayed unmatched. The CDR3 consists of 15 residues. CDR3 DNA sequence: TGTGCCAGCAGTCAGAGGACTCCGGGGGGGAATGAGCAGTTCTTC. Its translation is CASSQRTPGGNEQFF.

CDR3 in amino acids: CSVERGTDYGYTF. The CDR3 DNA follows: TGCAGCGTTGAAAGAGGGACAGATTATGGCTACACCTTC. The J gene is TRBJ1-2, the V gene TRBV29-1; TRBD1 matches 7 bases. CDR3 length: 13 amino acids. The V segment lost 2 bases and the J segment 5 bases; nucleotides outside the gene matches: 5. Per the germline V gene, CDR1 is SQVTM and CDR2 is ANQGSEA.

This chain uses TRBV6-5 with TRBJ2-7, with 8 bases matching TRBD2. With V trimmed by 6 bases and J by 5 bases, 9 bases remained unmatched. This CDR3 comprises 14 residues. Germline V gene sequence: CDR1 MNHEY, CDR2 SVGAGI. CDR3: CASRMGLVSHEQYF. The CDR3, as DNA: TGTGCCAGCAGAATGGGACTAGTATCCCACGAGCAGTACTTC.

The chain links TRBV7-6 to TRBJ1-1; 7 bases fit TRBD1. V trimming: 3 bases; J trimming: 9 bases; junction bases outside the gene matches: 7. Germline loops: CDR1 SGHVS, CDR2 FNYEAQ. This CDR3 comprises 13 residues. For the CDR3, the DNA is TGTGCCAGCAGCTTGGAGGGCAGGGGGAAAGCTTTCTTT. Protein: CASSLEGRGKAFF.

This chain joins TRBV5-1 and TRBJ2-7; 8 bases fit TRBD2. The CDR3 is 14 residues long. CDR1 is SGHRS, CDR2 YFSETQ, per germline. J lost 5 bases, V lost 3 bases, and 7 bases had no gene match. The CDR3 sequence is CASSSGGDPNEQYF. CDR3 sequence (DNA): TGCGCCAGCAGCTCCGGGGGGGATCCGAACGAGCAGTACTTC.

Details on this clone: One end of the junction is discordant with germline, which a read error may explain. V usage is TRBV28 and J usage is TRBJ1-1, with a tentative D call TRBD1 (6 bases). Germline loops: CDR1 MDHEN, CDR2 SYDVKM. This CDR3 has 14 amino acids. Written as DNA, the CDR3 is TGTGTCAGCAATTTCGGGACACTGGGGACTGAAGCTTTCTTT. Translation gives CVSNFGTLGTEAFF. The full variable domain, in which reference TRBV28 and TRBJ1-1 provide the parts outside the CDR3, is DVKVTQSSRYLVKRTGEKVFLECVQDMDHENMFWYRQDPGLGLRLIYFSYDVKMKEKGDIPEGYSVSREKKERFSLILESASTNQTSMYLCVSNFGTLGTEAFFGQGTRLTVV.

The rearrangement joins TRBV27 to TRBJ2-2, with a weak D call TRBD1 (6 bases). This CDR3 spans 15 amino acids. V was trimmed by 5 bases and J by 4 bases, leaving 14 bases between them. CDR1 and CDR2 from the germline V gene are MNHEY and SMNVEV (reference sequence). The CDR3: CASSNRQDLTGELFF. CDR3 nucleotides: TGTGCCAGCAGTAACCGACAGGACCTCACCGGGGAGCTGTTTTTT.

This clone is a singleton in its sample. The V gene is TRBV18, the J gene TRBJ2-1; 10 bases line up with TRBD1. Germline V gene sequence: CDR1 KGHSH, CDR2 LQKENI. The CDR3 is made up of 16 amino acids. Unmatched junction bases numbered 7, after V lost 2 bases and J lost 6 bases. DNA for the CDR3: TGTGCCAGCTCACCAGCCGGACAGGGGGGGGCCAATGAGCAGTTCTTC. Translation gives CASSPAGQGGANEQFF.

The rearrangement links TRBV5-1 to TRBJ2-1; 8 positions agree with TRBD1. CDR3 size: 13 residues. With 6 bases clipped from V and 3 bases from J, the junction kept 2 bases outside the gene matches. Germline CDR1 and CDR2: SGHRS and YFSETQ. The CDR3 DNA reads TGCGCCAGCATAGGGACAGGCTACAATGAGCAGTTCTTC. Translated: CASIGTGYNEQFF.

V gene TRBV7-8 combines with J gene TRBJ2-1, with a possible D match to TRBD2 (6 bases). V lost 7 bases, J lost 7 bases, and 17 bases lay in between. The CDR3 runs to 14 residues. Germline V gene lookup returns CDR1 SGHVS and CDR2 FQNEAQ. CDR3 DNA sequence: TGTGCCAGCAATGACCGGAGGGCCGGGAATGAGCAGTTCTTC. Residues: CASNDRRAGNEQFF.

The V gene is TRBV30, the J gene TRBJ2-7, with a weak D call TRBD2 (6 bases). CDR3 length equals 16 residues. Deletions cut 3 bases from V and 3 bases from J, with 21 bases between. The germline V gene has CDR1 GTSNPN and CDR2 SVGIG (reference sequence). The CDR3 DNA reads TGTGCCTGGAGGCCCTACCCCGGGACTGTCAACTACGAGCAGTACTTC. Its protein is CAWRPYPGTVNYEQYF. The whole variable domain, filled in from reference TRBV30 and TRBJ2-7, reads SQTIHQWPATLVQPVGSPLSLECTVEGTSNPNLYWYRQAAGRGLQLLFYSVGIGQISSEVPQNLSASRPQDRQFILSSKKLLLSDSGFYLCAWRPYPGTVNYEQYFGPGTRLTVT.

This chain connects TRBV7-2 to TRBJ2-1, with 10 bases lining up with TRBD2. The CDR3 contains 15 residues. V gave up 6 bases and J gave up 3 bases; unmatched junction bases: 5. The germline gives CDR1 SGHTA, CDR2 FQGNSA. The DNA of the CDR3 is TGTGCCAGCAGTCGAGCGGGAGGGATCTACAATGAGCAGTTCTTC. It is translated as CASSRAGGIYNEQFF.

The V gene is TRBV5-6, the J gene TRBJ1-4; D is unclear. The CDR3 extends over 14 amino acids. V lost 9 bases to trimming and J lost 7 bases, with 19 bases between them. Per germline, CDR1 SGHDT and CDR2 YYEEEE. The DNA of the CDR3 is TGTGCCACCACAAGCGGGCAGACTTTTGAAAAACTGTTTTTT. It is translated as CATTSGQTFEKLFF. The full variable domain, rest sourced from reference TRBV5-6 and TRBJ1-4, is DAGVTQSPTHLIKTRGQQVTLRCSPKSGHDTVSWYQQALGQGPQFIFQYYEEEERQRGNFPDRFSGHQFPNYSSELNVNALLLGDSALYLCATTSGQTFEKLFFGSGTQLSVL.

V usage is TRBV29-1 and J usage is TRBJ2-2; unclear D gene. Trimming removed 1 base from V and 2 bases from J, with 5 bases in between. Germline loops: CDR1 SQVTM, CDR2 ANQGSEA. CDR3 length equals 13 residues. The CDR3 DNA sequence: TGCAGCGTTGAAGGCAGAAACACCGGGGAGCTGTTTTTT. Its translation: CSVEGRNTGELFF.

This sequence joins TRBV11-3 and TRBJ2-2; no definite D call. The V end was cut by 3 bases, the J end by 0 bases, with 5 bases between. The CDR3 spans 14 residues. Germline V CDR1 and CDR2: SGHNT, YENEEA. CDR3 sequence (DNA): TGTGCCAGCAGCTTTCTTTCGAACACCGGGGAGCTGTTTTTT. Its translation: CASSFLSNTGELFF.

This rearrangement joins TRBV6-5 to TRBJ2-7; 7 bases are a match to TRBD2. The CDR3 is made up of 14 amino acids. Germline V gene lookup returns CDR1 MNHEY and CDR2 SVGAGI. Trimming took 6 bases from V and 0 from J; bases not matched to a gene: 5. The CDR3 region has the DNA TGTGCCAGCAGAAACCCTAGCGGCTCCTACGAGCAGTACTTC. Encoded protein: CASRNPSGSYEQYF.

CDR3 amino acids: CASSYTGPPGEQYF. The CDR3 DNA follows: TGTGCCAGCAGTTACACCGGGCCTCCGGGGGAGCAGTACTTC. The V and J genes are TRBV6-6 and TRBJ2-7; maybe TRBD2 (5 bases). The CDR3 consists of 14 residues. Germline CDR1 MNHNY, CDR2 SVGAGI (reference sequence). V was shortened by 2 bases and J by 7 bases, with 15 bases between the two germline ends.

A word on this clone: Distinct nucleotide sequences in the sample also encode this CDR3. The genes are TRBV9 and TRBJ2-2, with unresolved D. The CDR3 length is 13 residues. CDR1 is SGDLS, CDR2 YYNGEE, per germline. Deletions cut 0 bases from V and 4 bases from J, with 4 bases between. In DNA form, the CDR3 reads TGTGCCAGCAGCGTAGGCGTCACCGGGGAGCTGTTTTTT. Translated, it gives CASSVGVTGELFF. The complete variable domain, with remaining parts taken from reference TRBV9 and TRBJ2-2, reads DSGVTQTPKHLITATGQRVTLRCSPRSGDLSVYWYQQSLDQGLQFLIQYYNGEERAKGNILERFSAQQFPDLHSELNLSSLELGDSALYFCASSVGVTGELFFGEGSRLTVL.

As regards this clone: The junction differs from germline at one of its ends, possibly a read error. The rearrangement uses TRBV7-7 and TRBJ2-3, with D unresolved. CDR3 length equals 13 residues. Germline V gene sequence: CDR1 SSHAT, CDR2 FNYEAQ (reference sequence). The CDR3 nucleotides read TGTGCTAGCAGCGCCCGGGGCACAGATACGCAGTATTTT. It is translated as CASSARGTDTQYF.

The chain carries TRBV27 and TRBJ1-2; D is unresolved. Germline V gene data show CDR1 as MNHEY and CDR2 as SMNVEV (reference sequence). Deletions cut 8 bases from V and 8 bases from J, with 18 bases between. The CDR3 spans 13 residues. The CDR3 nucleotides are TGTGCCAGCGCGCTGTCTCTACTCTCCGGCTACACCTTC. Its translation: CASALSLLSGYTF.

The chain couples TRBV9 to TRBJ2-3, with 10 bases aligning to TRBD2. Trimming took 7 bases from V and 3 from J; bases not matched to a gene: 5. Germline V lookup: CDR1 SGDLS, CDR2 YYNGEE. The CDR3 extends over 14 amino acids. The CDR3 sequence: CASGSTSGTDTQYF. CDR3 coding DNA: TGTGCCAGCGGGTCGACTAGCGGGACAGATACGCAGTATTTT.

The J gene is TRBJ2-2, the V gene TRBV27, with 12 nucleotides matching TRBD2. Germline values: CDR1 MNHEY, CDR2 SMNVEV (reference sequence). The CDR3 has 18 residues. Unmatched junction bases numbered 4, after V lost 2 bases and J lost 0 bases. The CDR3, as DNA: TGTGCCAGCAGTTTAGTTCTAGCGGGAGGGGCGAACACCGGGGAGCTGTTTTTT. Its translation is CASSLVLAGGANTGELFF.

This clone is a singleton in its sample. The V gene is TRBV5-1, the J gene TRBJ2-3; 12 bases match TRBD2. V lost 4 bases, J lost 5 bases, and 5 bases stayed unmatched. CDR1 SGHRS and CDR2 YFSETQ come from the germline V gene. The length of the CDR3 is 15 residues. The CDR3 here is CASSPSGRAIDTQYF. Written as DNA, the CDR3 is TGCGCCAGCAGCCCTAGCGGGAGGGCCATAGATACGCAGTATTTT.

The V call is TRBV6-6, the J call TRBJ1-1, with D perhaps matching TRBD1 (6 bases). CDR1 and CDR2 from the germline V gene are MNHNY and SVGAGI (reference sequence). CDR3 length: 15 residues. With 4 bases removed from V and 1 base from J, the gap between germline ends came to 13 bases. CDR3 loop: CASSSFDRPNTEAFF. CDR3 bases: TGTGCCAGCAGTTCTTTCGACAGGCCGAACACTGAAGCTTTCTTT.

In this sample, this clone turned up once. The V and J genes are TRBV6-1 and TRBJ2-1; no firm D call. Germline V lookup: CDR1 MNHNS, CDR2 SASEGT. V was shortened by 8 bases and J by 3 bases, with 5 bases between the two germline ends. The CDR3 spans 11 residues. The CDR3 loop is CASVIYNEQFF. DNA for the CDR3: TGTGCCAGCGTAATCTACAATGAGCAGTTCTTC.

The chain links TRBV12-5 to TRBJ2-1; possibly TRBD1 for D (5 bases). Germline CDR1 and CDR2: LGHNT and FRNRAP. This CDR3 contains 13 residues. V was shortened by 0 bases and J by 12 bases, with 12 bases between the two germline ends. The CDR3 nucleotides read TGTGCTAGTGGTTTGGTGCTAGGGGATGGGCAGTTCTTC. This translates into CASGLVLGDGQFF.

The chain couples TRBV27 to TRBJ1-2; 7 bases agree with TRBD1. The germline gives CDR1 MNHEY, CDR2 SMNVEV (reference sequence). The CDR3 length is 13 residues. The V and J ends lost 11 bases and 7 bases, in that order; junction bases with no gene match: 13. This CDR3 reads CARESLGQFGYTF. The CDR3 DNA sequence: TGTGCCCGCGAATCTCTGGGACAGTTTGGCTACACCTTC.

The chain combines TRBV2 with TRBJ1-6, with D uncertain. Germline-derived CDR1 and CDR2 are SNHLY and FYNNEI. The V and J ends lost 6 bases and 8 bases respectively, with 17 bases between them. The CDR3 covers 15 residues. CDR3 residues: CASSPTLGIHSPLHF. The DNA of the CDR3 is TGTGCCAGCAGCCCCACTCTCGGGATTCATTCACCCCTCCACTTT.

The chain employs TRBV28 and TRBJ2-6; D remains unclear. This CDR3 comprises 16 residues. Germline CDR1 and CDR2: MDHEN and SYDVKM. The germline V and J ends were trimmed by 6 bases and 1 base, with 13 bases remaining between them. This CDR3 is CASSPLLLSGANVLTF. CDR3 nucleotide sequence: TGTGCCAGCAGCCCCTTACTTTTATCTGGGGCCAACGTCCTGACTTTC. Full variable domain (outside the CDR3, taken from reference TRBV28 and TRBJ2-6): DVKVTQSSRYLVKRTGEKVFLECVQDMDHENMFWYRQDPGLGLRLIYFSYDVKMKEKGDIPEGYSVSREKKERFSLILESASTNQTSMYLCASSPLLLSGANVLTFGAGSRLTVL.

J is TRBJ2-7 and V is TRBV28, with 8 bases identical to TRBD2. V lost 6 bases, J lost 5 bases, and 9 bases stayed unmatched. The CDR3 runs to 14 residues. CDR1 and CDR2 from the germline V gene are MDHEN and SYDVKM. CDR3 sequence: CASSMGLVFDEQYF. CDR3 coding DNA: TGTGCCAGCAGCATGGGACTAGTCTTCGACGAGCAGTACTTC.

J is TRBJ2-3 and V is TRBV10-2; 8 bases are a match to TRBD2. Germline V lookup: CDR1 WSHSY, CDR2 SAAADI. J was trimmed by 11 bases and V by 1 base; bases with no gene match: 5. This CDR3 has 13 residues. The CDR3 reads CASSELGGRWQYF. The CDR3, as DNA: TGCGCCAGCAGTGAGTTGGGCGGGAGGTGGCAGTATTTT.

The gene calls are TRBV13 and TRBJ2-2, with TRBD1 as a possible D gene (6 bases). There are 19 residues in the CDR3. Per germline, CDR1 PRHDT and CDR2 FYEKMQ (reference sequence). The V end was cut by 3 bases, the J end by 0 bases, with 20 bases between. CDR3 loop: CASSFEAGDGETNTGELFF. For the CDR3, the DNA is TGTGCCAGCAGCTTCGAGGCAGGGGATGGGGAGACGAACACCGGGGAGCTGTTTTTT.